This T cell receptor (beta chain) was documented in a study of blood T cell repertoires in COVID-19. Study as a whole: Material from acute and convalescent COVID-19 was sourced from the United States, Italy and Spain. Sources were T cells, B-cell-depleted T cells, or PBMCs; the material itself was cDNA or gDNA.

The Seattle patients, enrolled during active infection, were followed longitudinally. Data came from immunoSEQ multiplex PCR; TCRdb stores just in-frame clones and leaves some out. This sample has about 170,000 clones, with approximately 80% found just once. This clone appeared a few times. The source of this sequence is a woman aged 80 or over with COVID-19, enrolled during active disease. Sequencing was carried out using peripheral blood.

The CDR3 DNA follows: TGTGCCAGCAGCCCGCTACGGGGGGGCCAAGAGACCCAGTACTTC. Translated: CASSPLRGGQETQYF. This chain joins TRBV5-4 and TRBJ2-5; 8 bases are a match to TRBD2. Germline V gene data show CDR1 as SGHNT and CDR2 as YYREEE (reference sequence). Trimming took 4 bases from V and 1 from J; bases not matched to a gene: 6. CDR3 length equals 15 residues.